This is a list of T cell receptor beta chains from one sample in a study of blood T cell repertoires in COVID-19. Assay: immunoSEQ multiplex PCR; the TCRdb copy retains only in-frame clones and omits some. The sample records roughly 200,000 clones, about 88% being singletons. Source material: peripheral blood. The receptors come from a middle-aged man with active or convalescent COVID-19. Both conserved end residues are part of each CDR3. D genes are given only for firm matches.

cdr3_aa j_call v_call d_call
CASTPHRTSGNTIYF TRBJ1-3 TRBV2 .
CASSLGLGGNNEQFF TRBJ2-1 TRBV11-3 TRBD1
CASSRTGLYGYTF TRBJ1-2 TRBV6-2/TRBV6-3 TRBD1
CASTPPLTSNYGYTF TRBJ1-2 TRBV7-9 .
CASSLPGEGGYAYEQYF TRBJ2-7 TRBV4-1 .
CASRGQGWYGYTF TRBJ1-2 TRBV2 .
CASSPPGQGDEKLFF TRBJ1-4 TRBV19 TRBD1
CASRRDSRSNQPQHF TRBJ1-5 TRBV6-5 TRBD1
CAIESRQGGGTEAFF TRBJ1-1 TRBV10-3 TRBD1
CASRANSILGTEAFF TRBJ1-1 TRBV19 .
CASRLALDTQYF TRBJ2-3 TRBV27 .
CASTDTSGNTIYF TRBJ1-3 TRBV28 .
CASSLNFGGYTDSTDTQYF TRBJ2-3 TRBV5-6 TRBD2
CASSLYRDSTNEKLFF TRBJ1-4 TRBV5-6 .
CASSLADFNEQFF TRBJ2-1 TRBV5-1 .
CASSAQGSRNEQFF TRBJ2-1 TRBV5-6 .
CASSFAGYLSSTDTQYF TRBJ2-3 TRBV7-8 .
CASLPRQGRDSPLHF TRBJ1-6 TRBV28 TRBD1
CAWSAGTGRSEAFF TRBJ1-1 TRBV30 TRBD1
CASSVVGGSYNEQFF TRBJ2-1 TRBV9 .
CASTAGRTDTQYF TRBJ2-3 TRBV7-3 .
CASSLGSSGGADEQFF TRBJ2-1 TRBV11-2 TRBD2